This TCR beta chain appears in the sequencing data of a study of T cells in Graves' hyperthyroidism and ophthalmopathy. TCR beta CDR3 regions were amplified from RNA transcripts. The TCR CDR3 first-round RT-PCR relied on the HTBI primer set. Each CDR3 protein gets one entry after TCRdb re-called the multiplex PCR reads with MiXCR. This sample has fewer than 350,000 distinct CDR3 sequences, with 21% found just once. CDR1 is MGHRA and CDR2 is YSYEKL in the germline V gene. The CDR3 is 15 residues long. Only a few counts were recorded for this clonotype. Compared with germline, one end of the junction differs, possibly owing to a read error.

The sample comprised blood. The V and J genes are TRBV4-1 and TRBJ1-2; D is perhaps TRBD1 (6 bases). This receptor was obtained from a woman between 50 and 59 years old with Graves' hyperthyroidism. The CDR3 coding sequence is TGCGCCAGCAGCCAAGGGACAGCCGCTAACTATGGCCACACCTTC. Its translation is CASSQGTAANYGHTF.